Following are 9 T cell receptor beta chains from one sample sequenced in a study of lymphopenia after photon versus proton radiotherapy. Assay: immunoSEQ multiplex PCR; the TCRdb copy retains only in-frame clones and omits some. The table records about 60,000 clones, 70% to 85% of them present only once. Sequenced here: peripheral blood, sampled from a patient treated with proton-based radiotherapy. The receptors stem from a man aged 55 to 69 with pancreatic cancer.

CDR3 residues: CASSLTLMRGGNTIYF. The CDR3 DNA reads as TGTGCCAGCAGCTTGACCTTGATGAGGGGTGGAAACACCATATATTTT. The chain combines TRBV7-2 with TRBJ1-3, with D perhaps TRBD1 (5 bases). The CDR3 is 16 residues long. The V gene lost 3 bases and the J gene lost 3 bases, with 15 bases spanning the gap. In germline, CDR1 is SGHTA, CDR2 FQGNSA. The variable domain in full, with the rest retrieved from reference TRBV7-2 and TRBJ1-3, is GAGVSQSPSNKVTEKGKDVELRCDPISGHTALYWYRQSLGQGLEFLIYFQGNSAPDKSGLPSDRFSAERTGGSVSTLTIQRTQQEDSAVYLCASSLTLMRGGNTIYFGEGSWLTVV.

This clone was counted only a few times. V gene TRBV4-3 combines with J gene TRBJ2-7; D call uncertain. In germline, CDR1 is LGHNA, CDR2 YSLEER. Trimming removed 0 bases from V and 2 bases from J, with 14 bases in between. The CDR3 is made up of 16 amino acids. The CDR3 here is CASSQEWAGITYEQYF. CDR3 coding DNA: TGCGCCAGCAGCCAAGAGTGGGCAGGCATTACCTACGAGCAGTACTTC.

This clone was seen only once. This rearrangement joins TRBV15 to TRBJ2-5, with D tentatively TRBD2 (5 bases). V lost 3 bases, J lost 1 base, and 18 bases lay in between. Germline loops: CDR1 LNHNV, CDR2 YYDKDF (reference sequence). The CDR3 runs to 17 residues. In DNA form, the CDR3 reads TGTGCCACCAGCAGTCACCAAGGGAGACTTTCCCAAGAGACCCAGTACTTC. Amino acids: CATSSHQGRLSQETQYF.

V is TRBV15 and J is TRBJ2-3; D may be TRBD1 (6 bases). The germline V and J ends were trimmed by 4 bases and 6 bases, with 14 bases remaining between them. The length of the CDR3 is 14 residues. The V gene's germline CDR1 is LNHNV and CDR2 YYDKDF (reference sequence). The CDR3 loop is CATSKGQFSDTQYF. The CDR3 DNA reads TGTGCCACCAGCAAAGGACAGTTTTCCGATACGCAGTATTTT.

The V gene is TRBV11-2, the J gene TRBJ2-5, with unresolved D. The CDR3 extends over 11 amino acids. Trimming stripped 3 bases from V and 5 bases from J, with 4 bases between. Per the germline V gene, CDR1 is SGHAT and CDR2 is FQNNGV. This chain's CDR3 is CASSFTETQYF. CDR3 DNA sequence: TGTGCCAGCAGCTTTACCGAGACCCAGTACTTC.

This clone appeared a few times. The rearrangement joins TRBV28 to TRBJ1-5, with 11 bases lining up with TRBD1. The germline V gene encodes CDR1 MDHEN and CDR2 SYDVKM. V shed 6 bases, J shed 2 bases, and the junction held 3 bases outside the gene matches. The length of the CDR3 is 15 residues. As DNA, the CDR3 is TGTGCCAGCAGCAGGACAGGGGGCGGCAATCAGCCCCAGCATTTT. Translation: CASSRTGGGNQPQHF.

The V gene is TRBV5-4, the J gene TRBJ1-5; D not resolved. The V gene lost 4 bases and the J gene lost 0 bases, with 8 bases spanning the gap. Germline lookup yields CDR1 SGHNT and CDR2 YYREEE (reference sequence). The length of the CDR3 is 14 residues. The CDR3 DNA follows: TGTGCCAGCAGCCCCGGCGGTAGCAATCAGCCCCAGCATTTT. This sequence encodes CASSPGGSNQPQHF.

The DNA for the CDR3 is TGTGCCAGCAGTGGCGACAGGGGGCGGGGAGATACGCAGTATTTT. Translating it yields CASSGDRGRGDTQYF. This chain links TRBV25-1 with TRBJ2-3, with 10 bases identical to TRBD1. Looked up from germline, CDR1 is MGHDK and CDR2 is SYGVNS. The CDR3 is made up of 15 amino acids. With 4 bases clipped from V and 5 bases from J, the junction kept 6 bases outside the gene matches.

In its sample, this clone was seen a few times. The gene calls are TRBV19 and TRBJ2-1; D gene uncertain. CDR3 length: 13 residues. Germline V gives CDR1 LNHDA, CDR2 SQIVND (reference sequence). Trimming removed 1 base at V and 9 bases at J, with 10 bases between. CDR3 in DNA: TGTGCCAGTAGTATAGTATCGCAAAGTGAGCAGTTCTTC. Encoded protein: CASSIVSQSEQFF.